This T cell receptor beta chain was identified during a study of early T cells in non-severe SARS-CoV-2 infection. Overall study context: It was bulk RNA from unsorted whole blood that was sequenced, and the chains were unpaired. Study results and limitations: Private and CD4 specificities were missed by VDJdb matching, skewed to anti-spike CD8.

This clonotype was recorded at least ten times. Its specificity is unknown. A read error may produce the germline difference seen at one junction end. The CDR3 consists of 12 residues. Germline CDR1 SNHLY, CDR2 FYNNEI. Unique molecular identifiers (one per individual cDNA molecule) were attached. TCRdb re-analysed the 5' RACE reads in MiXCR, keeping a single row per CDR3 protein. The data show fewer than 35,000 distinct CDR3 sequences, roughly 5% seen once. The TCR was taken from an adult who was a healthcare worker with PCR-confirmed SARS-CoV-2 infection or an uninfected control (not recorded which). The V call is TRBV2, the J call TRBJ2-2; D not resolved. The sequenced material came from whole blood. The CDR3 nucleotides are TGTGCCAGCACTGAAGGGCCGGGGGAGCTGTTTTTT. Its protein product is CASTEGPGELFF.